Sequencing of this TCR beta chain was carried out in a study of blood T cells in healthy people across ages. The ends were cut back, 0 bases at V and 7 bases at J, with 13 bases in the middle. Per the germline V gene, CDR1 is SGHRS and CDR2 is YFSETQ. The CDR3 totals 14 residues. A second roughly 7 to 12 cycle PCR used barcoded and J-beta primers. TCRdb fed the 5' RACE reads into MiXCR, producing one record per CDR3 protein. The table lists more than 750,000 distinct CDR3 sequences, roughly 29% of them singletons. These data were also filed under a second study, of T cells of mothers and their children.

The sample taken for sequencing was blood. This TCR came from a woman aged 40 to 50 in good health. The V and J genes are TRBV5-1 and TRBJ1-1, with D possibly matching TRBD1 (6 bases). The CDR3 sequence is CASSLESLTGEAFF. In DNA, the CDR3 is TGCGCCAGCAGCTTGGAGAGCTTGACAGGTGAAGCTTTCTTT. The full variable domain, in which reference TRBV5-1 and TRBJ1-1 provide the parts outside the CDR3, is KAGVTQTPRYLIKTRGQQVTLSCSPISGHRSVSWYQQTPGQGLQFLFEYFSETQRNKGNFPGRFSGRQFSNSRSEMNVSTLELGDSALYLCASSLESLTGEAFFGQGTRLTVV.